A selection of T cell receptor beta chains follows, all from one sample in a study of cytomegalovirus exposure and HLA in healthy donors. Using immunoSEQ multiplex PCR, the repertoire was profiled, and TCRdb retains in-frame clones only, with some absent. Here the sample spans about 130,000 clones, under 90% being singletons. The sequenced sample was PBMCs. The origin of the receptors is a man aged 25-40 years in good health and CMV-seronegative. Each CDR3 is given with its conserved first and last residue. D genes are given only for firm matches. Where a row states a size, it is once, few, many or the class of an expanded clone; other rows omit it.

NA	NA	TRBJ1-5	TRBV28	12	CASSFAWGAQHF	TGTGCCAGCAGTTTTGCCTGGGGGGCCCAGCATTTT
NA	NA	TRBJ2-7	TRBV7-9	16	CASSSPTGRLAYEQYF	TGTGCCAGCAGCTCGCCGACAGGTCGATTAGCTTACGAGCAGTACTTC
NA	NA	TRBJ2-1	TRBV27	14	CASSGGLSYNEQFF	TGTGCCAGCAGCGGAGGGCTGTCCTACAATGAGCAGTTCTTC
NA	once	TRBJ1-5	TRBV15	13	CATSRDLVQPQHF	TGTGCCACCAGCAGAGATCTTGTCCAGCCCCAGCATTTT
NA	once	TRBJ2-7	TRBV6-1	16	CASSGPTGTHYPEQYF	TGTGCCAGCAGTGGACCTACCGGGACACATTACCCCGAGCAGTACTTC
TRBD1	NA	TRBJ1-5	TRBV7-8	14	CASSDRARNQPQHF	TGTGCCAGCAGCGACAGGGCACGCAATCAGCCCCAGCATTTT
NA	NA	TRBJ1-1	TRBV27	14	CASSLLGAGTEAFF	TGTGCCAGCAGTTTATTAGGGGCCGGCACTGAAGCTTTCTTT
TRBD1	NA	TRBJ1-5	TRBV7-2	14	CASSYRGGNQPQHF	TGTGCCAGCAGCTACAGGGGGGGCAATCAGCCCCAGCATTTT
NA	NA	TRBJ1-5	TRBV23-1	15	CASSQSTGASEAQHF	TGCGCCAGCAGTCAATCGACCGGAGCAAGTGAGGCCCAGCATTTT
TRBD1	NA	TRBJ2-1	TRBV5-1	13	CASSLTGFHEQFF	TGCGCCAGCAGCCTGACAGGGTTTCATGAGCAGTTCTTC
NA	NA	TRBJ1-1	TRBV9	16	CASSSRGSSRGAEAFF	TGTGCCAGCAGCTCACGAGGTTCGAGCAGGGGCGCTGAAGCTTTCTTT
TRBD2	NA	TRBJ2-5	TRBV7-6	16	CASSKGLAGAQETQYF	TGTGCCAGCAGCAAAGGACTAGCGGGGGCCCAAGAGACCCAGTACTTC
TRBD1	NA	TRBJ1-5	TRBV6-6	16	CASSYSNRGSNQPQHF	TGTGCCAGCAGTTACTCTAACAGGGGTAGCAATCAGCCCCAGCATTTT
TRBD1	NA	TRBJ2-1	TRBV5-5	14	CASSWQTGDNEQFF	TGTGCCAGCAGCTGGCAAACAGGGGACAATGAGCAGTTCTTC
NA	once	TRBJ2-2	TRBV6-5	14	CASTSRGWTGELFF	TGTGCCAGCACCTCCCGGGGATGGACCGGGGAGCTGTTTTTT
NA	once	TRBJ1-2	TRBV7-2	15	CASSFSRTGPYGYTF	TGTGCCAGCAGCTTCAGCAGAACAGGGCCCTATGGCTACACCTTC
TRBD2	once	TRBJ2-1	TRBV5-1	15	CASSVLAGADGEQFF	TGCGCCAGCAGCGTCCTAGCGGGGGCGGACGGTGAGCAGTTCTTC
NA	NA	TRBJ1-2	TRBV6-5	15	CASSYGLADSYGYTF	TGTGCCAGCAGTTATGGTCTGGCGGACAGCTATGGCTACACCTTC
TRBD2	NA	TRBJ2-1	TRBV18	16	CASSPPTSGGDNEQFF	TGTGCCAGCTCACCCCCGACTAGCGGGGGAGACAATGAGCAGTTCTTC
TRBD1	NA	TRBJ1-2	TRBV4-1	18	CASSPPTTDREANYGYTF	TGCGCCAGCAGCCCGCCAACCACCGACAGGGAAGCTAACTATGGCTACACCTTC
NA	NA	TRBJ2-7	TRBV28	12	CASSGPIYEQYF	TGTGCCAGCAGTGGGCCTATCTACGAGCAGTACTTC
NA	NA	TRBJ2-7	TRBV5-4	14	CASSLQQESYEQYF	TGTGCCAGCAGCTTGCAACAGGAGAGCTACGAGCAGTACTTC
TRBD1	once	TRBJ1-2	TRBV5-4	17	CASSLGPDRGVNYGYTF	TGTGCCAGCAGCTTGGGGCCCGACAGGGGTGTAAACTATGGCTACACCTTC
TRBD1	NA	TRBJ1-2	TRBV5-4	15	CASSPRLGTGDGYTF	TGTGCCAGCAGCCCCCGATTGGGGACAGGCGATGGCTACACCTTC
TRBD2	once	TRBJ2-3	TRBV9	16	CASSDGLAGYLDTQYF	TGTGCCAGCAGCGACGGACTAGCGGGGTATCTAGATACGCAGTATTTT
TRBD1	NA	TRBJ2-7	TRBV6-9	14	CASSYPGQGYEQYF	TGTGCCAGCAGTTATCCCGGACAGGGCTACGAGCAGTACTTC
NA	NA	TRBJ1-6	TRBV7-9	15	CASSYVGRVGSPLHF	TGTGCCAGCAGCTACGTGGGCAGGGTTGGTTCACCCCTCCACTTT
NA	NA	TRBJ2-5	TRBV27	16	CASSLFSGGLIETQYF	TGTGCCAGCAGTTTATTTTCAGGGGGACTTATAGAGACCCAGTACTTC
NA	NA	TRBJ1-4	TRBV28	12	CATKSLGEKLFF	TGTGCCACCAAGTCCTTGGGCGAAAAACTGTTTTTT
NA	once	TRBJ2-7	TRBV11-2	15	CASSPRTGEWYEQYF	TGTGCCAGCAGCCCTAGAACGGGGGAATGGTACGAGCAGTACTTC
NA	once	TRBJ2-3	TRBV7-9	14	CALQGSGPTDTQYF	TGTGCCCTCCAGGGTAGCGGACCCACAGATACGCAGTATTTT
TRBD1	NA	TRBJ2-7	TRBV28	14	CASSSGTEDYEQYF	TGTGCCAGCAGTTCCGGGACAGAAGACTACGAGCAGTACTTC
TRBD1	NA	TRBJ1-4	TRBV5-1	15	CASSFRQGVYEKLFF	TGCGCCAGCAGCTTCAGACAGGGTGTATACGAAAAACTGTTTTTT
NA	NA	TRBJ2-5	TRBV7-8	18	CASSVGIRDKIGGRTQYF	TGTGCCAGCAGCGTAGGCATCCGGGACAAGATAGGCGGAAGGACCCAGTACTTC
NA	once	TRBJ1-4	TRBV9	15	CASSRRGRGEEKLFF	TGTGCCAGCAGTCGCCGGGGGAGGGGAGAGGAAAAACTGTTTTTT
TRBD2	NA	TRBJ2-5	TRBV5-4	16	CASSQDRGGGAETQYF	TGTGCCAGCAGCCAAGATCGCGGCGGGGGGGCCGAGACCCAGTACTTC
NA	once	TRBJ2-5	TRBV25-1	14	CASSEPRYQETQYF	TGTGCCAGCAGTGAACCCAGATACCAAGAGACCCAGTACTTC
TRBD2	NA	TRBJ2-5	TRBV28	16	CASSAWGSGPPATQYF	TGTGCCAGCAGTGCCTGGGGTAGCGGGCCCCCGGCGACCCAGTACTTC
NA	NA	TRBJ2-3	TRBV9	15	CASSDTEASTDTQYF	TGTGCCAGCAGCGACACTGAGGCTAGCACAGATACGCAGTATTTT
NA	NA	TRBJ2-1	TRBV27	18	CASSFTLLGGGFRSEQFF	TGTGCCAGCAGTTTCACCCTTCTAGGGGGGGGCTTTAGAAGTGAGCAGTTCTTC
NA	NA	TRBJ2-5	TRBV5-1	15	CASSPRSDSQETQYF	TGCGCCAGCAGCCCTAGATCGGACAGCCAAGAGACCCAGTACTTC
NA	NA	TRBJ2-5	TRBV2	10	CANAGETQYF	TGTGCCAACGCAGGGGAGACCCAGTACTTC
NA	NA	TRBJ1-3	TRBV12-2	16	CASRLSGQTSGNTIYF	TGTGCAAGTCGCTTAAGTGGACAGACCTCTGGAAACACCATATATTTT
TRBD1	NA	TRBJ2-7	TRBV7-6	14	CASSEGTGYSEQYF	TGTGCCAGCAGCGAGGGGACAGGCTACTCCGAGCAGTACTTC
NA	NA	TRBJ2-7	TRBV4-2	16	CASSRTTGMSSYEQYF	TGTGCCAGCAGCCGCACCACAGGGATGAGCTCCTACGAGCAGTACTTC
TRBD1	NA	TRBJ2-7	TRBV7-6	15	CASSQLTGTGDEQYF	TGTGCCAGCAGTCAACTCACCGGGACAGGGGACGAGCAGTACTTC
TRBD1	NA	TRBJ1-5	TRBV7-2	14	CASSLGTGNQPQHF	TGTGCCAGCAGCTTAGGGACAGGGAATCAGCCCCAGCATTTT
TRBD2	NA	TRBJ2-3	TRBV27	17	CASSFSGLAASTDTQYF	TGTGCCAGCAGTTTCTCCGGACTAGCGGCATCCACAGATACGCAGTATTTT
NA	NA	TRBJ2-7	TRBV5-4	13	CASSSSGPYEQYF	TGTGCCAGCAGTTCCAGCGGGCCCTACGAGCAGTACTTC
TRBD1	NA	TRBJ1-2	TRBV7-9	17	CASSLDVESGGMDGYTF	TGTGCCAGCAGCTTAGATGTTGAGTCAGGGGGGATGGATGGCTACACCTTC